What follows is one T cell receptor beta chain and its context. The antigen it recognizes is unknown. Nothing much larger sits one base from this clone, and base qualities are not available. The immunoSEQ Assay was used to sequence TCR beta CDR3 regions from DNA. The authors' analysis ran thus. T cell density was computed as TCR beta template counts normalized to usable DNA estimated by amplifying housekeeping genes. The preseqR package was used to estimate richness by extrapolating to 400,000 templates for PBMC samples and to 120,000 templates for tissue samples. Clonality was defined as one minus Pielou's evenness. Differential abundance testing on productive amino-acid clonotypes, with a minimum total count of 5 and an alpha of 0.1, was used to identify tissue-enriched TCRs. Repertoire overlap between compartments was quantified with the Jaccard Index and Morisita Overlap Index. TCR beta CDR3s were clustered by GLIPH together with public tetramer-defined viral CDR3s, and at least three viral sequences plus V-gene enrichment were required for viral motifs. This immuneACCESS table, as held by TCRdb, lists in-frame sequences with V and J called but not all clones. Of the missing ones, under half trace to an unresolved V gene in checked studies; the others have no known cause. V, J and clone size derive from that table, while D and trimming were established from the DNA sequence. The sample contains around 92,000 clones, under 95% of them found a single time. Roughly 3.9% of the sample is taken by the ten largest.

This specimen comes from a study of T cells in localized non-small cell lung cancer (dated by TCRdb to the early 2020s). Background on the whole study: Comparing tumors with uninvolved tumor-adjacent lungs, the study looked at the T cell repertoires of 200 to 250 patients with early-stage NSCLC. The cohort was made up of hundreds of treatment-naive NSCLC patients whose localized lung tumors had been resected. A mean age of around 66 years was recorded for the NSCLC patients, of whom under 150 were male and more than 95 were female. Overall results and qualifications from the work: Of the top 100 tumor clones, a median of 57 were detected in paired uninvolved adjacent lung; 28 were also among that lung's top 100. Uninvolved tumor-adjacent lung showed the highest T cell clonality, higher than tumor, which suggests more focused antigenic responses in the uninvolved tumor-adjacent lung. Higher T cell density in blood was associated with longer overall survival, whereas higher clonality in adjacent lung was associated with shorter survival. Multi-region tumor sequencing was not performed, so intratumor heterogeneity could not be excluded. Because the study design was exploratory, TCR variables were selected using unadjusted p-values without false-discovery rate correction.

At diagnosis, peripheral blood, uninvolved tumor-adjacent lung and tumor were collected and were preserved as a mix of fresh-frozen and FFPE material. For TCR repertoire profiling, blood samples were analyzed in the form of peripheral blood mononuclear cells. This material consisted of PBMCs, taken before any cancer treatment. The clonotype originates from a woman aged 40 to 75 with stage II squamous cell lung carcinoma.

The CDR3 amino acid sequence is: CASSDRASRAFF. The base sequence is TGTGCCAGCAGTGACCGGGCTTCCAGAGCTTTCTTT. This receptor chain uses TRBV6-4 and TRBJ1-1, with the D gene not confidently named. From the cysteine through the phenylalanine, the CDR3 covers 12 amino acids. Only the CDR3 part of the read is kept: 36 bases, read in frame from the first base. Relative to germline, V is 2 bases shorter and J is 10 bases shorter, with 11 bases between their ends. The germline V gene supplies CDR1 MRHNA and CDR2 SNTAGT.